The next 31 T cell receptor beta chains were all read from a single sample in a study of metastatic and nonmetastatic thyroid tumors. TCRdb called clones again from the PCR reads with MiXCR. Here the sample spans tens of thousands of clones, under 30% being singletons. Until they underwent thyroid surgery, no patient had received any treatment. Sequencing input: blood. Receptors originate from a female donor with papillary thyroid cancer or a benign thyroid nodule (not recorded which). Some clones in this sample may be carry-over from other donors' samples.

In its sample, this clone was seen many times. The rearrangement links TRBV29-1 to TRBJ1-2; D call uncertain. CDR3 length: 14 amino acids. Trimming left V 4 bases short and J 0 bases short, with 12 bases between. Germline V CDR1 and CDR2: SQVTM, ANQGSEA. CDR3 nucleotide sequence: TGCAGCGTTGTGAGGCAGAACTCTAACTATGGCTACACCTTC. The encoded protein is CSVVRQNSNYGYTF.

The rearrangement uses TRBV15 and TRBJ2-5; 11 bases line up with TRBD2. This CDR3 is built from 18 residues. Germline trimming cut 4 bases from V and 5 bases from J; bases unmatched to any gene: 15. Germline V gene lookup returns CDR1 LNHNV and CDR2 YYDKDF (reference sequence). This chain's CDR3 is CATSTVETSGTWVETQYF. The CDR3 nucleotides are TGTGCCACCAGCACAGTGGAGACTAGCGGGACCTGGGTGGAGACCCAGTACTTC.

This clone is classed as medium-sized. The V gene is TRBV6-4, the J gene TRBJ2-7; tentatively, D is TRBD2 (5 bases). V was pared by 8 bases and J by 4 bases, with 18 bases between. This CDR3 has 14 amino acids. Germline assignment: CDR1 MRHNA and CDR2 SNTAGT. CDR3 sequence reads: CASPGGPGEYEQYV. The CDR3 nucleotides are TGTGCCAGCCCCGGCGGGCCGGGCGAGTACGAGCAGTACGTC.

The chain links TRBV30 to TRBJ2-7, with TRBD2 matching over 12 bases. Germline values: CDR1 GTSNPN, CDR2 SVGIG (reference sequence). The CDR3 extends over 16 amino acids. J was trimmed by 4 bases and V by 0 bases; bases with no gene match: 7. Written as DNA, the CDR3 is TGTGCCTGGAGTGTACAGACTAGCGGGAGAGGGTACGAGCAGTACTTC. This codes for CAWSVQTSGRGYEQYF.

The chain uses TRBV20-1 and TRBJ2-7, with D unclear. V lost 4 bases, J lost 0 bases, and 7 bases lay in between. Germline CDR1 is DFQATT and CDR2 is SNEGSKA (reference sequence). CDR3 length: 12 amino acids. DNA for the CDR3: TGCAGTGCTAATGGCGACTCCTACGAGCAGTACTTC. This gives the protein CSANGDSYEQYF.

In this sample, this clone turned up many times. The rearrangement uses TRBV11-3 and TRBJ2-2, with D perhaps matching TRBD1 or TRBD2 (5 bases each). Germline V CDR1 and CDR2: SGHNT, YENEEA. V gave up 1 base and J gave up 4 bases, with 13 bases separating them. The CDR3 sequence is 16 residues long. CDR3 sequence reads: CASSLAGTWATGELFF. The CDR3 nucleotides read TGTGCCAGCAGCTTAGCCGGGACCTGGGCCACCGGGGAGCTGTTTTTT.

This clone is classed as medium-sized. V usage is TRBV20-1 and J usage is TRBJ2-1; D remains unclear. CDR3 length equals 14 residues. V shed 5 bases and J shed 0 bases, with 11 bases lying between them. CDR1 and CDR2 from the germline V gene are DFQATT and SNEGSKA (reference sequence). The CDR3 nucleotides are TGCAGTGCTGTAAAGTCCAGCTCCTACAATGAGCAGTTCTTC. As protein: CSAVKSSSYNEQFF.

This clone was seen repeatedly, ten times or more. V is TRBV3-1 and J is TRBJ1-1; D gene uncertain. V was cut by 1 base and J by 0 bases, with 9 bases left in between. The CDR3 spans 15 residues. Germline CDR1 is LGHDT and CDR2 is YNNKEL (reference sequence). The CDR3 here is CASSQVGHMNTEAFF. The CDR3 nucleotides read TGTGCCAGCAGCCAAGTAGGGCACATGAACACTGAAGCTTTCTTT.

This clone was detected ten times or more. The chain is built from TRBV4-2 and TRBJ2-1; D call uncertain. V was cut by 0 bases and J by 10 bases, with 16 bases left in between. Per the germline V gene, CDR1 is LGHNA and CDR2 is YNFKEQ. This CDR3 is built from 15 residues. CDR3 DNA sequence: TGTGCCAGCAGCCAAGATCAGGTCTCCTCTCTCGAGCAGTTCTTC. It encodes CASSQDQVSSLEQFF.

This chain links TRBV6-5 with TRBJ1-5, with 8 bases matching TRBD1. The length of the CDR3 is 15 residues. After removal of 0 bases from V and 5 bases from J, the junction contained 3 bases not matched to a gene. Germline loops: CDR1 MNHEY, CDR2 SVGAGI. In nucleotides, the CDR3 is TGTGCCAGCAGTTACTCGACAGGGGAGGATCAGCCCCAGCATTTT. Translation: CASSYSTGEDQPQHF.

In its sample, this clone was seen once. This likely comes from a read error, as the CDR3 has no conserved phenylalanine or tryptophan at its end. J is TRBJ2-1 and V is TRBV20-1, with TRBD2 matching 7 bases. The germline V gene encodes CDR1 DFQATT and CDR2 SNEGSKA (reference sequence). CDR3 size: 14 residues. After removal of 3 bases from V and 7 bases from J, the junction contained 9 bases not matched to a gene. As DNA, the CDR3 is TGCAGTGCTAGTGAAAGAGGGAGGGGAAATGAGCAGTTCTTA. Its translation is CSASERGRGNEQFL.

J is TRBJ2-7 and V is TRBV2; D possibly corresponds to TRBD2 (7 bases). Deletions cut 11 bases from V and 1 base from J, with 15 bases between. The CDR3 covers 13 residues. Germline V gene sequence: CDR1 SNHLY, CDR2 FYNNEI. The DNA for the CDR3 is TGTGCCGCCTCGGGGGGCGTATCCTACGAGCAGTACTTC. As protein: CAASGGVSYEQYF.

This clone has at least ten counts. This chain uses TRBV20-1 with TRBJ2-5, with TRBD2 identical over 11 bases. The CDR3 loop spans 14 amino acids. Germline V gene data show CDR1 as DFQATT and CDR2 as SNEGSKA (reference sequence). V dropped 6 bases and J dropped 0; count of bases not matched to a gene: 3. Written as DNA, the CDR3 is TGCAGTGCCGTAGCGGGAGGGAACCAAGAGACCCAGTACTTC. Its translation: CSAVAGGNQETQYF.

This chain links TRBV5-4 with TRBJ2-7; TRBD1 matches 11 bases. The J segment lost 6 bases and the V segment lost 2 bases, leaving 4 bases of the junction unmatched. This CDR3 spans 14 amino acids. CDR1 and CDR2 (germline): SGHNT, YYREEE (reference sequence). CDR3 amino acids: CASSFGTGGFEQYF. CDR3 DNA: TGTGCCAGCAGCTTCGGGACAGGGGGGTTCGAGCAGTACTTC.

The CDR3 coding sequence is TGTGCCAGCAGCGGGGGGACTAGCGGGAGTAGGGCAGATACGCAGTATTTT. It codes for CASSGGTSGSRADTQYF. The chain joins TRBV11-2 to TRBJ2-3; the match to TRBD2 covers 14 bases. The CDR3 runs 17 residues. The germline V gene has CDR1 SGHAT and CDR2 FQNNGV. Germline trimming cut 5 bases from V and 4 bases from J; bases unmatched to any gene: 8.

This clone was seen a few times. This sequence joins TRBV6-2 or TRBV6-3 and TRBJ1-5, with D uncertain. The CDR3 has 16 residues. V lost 6 bases and J 3 bases, leaving 18 bases between the germline ends. Germline CDR1 MNHEY, CDR2 SVGEGT. The CDR3 protein is CASRTGPRVVNQPQHF. The CDR3 DNA reads as TGTGCCAGCAGAACTGGACCCCGGGTGGTCAATCAGCCCCAGCATTTT.

Judged by abundance, this clone is large. The rearrangement links TRBV6-1 to TRBJ2-3; no definite D call. The CDR3 runs to 14 residues. CDR1 is MNHNS and CDR2 is SASEGT in the germline V gene. The germline V and J ends were trimmed by 4 bases and 4 bases, with 12 bases remaining between them. CDR3 loop: CASSAQSGADTQYF. The CDR3 bases are TGTGCCAGCAGTGCCCAATCCGGAGCAGATACGCAGTATTTT.

This clone was detected a few times. A junction end diverges from the germline sequence, so it may reflect a read error. The chain links TRBV6-1 to TRBJ1-2, with 10 bases aligning to TRBD1. This CDR3 has 15 residues. Germline values: CDR1 MNHNS, CDR2 SASEGT. The DNA for the CDR3 is TGTGCCAGCAGCTCACCGGGACAGGGGATCTATGGATACACCTTC. This codes for CASSSPGQGIYGYTF.

This clone turned up a few times. The rearrangement uses TRBV12-3 or TRBV12-4 and TRBJ2-1; no clear D gene. V was cut by 2 bases and J by 12 bases, with 14 bases left in between. This CDR3 is built from 13 residues. The CDR3 DNA sequence: TGTGCCAGCAGTTTATACGGGCCCGCGGTGCAGTTCTTC. As protein: CASSLYGPAVQFF.

A few counts support this clone. The rearrangement links TRBV6-5 to TRBJ2-1; D possibly corresponds to TRBD2 (6 bases). This CDR3 contains 17 residues. Trimming took off 4 bases at V and 0 bases at J, with 16 bases between the two ends. CDR1 and CDR2 (germline): MNHEY, SVGAGI. DNA of the CDR3: TGTGCCAGCAGTTTCAACCGGGACTCCTTCTCCTACAATGAGCAGTTCTTC. Translation gives CASSFNRDSFSYNEQFF.

This clone was seen repeatedly, ten times or more. The chain joins TRBV29-1 to TRBJ2-7; 14 positions agree with TRBD2. Looked up from germline, CDR1 is SQVTM and CDR2 is ANQGSEA. Germline trimming cut 5 bases from V and 3 bases from J; bases unmatched to any gene: 3. The CDR3 loop spans 14 amino acids. In DNA, the CDR3 is TGCAGCGTTTCTGGACTAGCGGGAGGCTACGAGCAGTACTTC. This codes for CSVSGLAGGYEQYF.

As to this clone: The sample carries other DNA sequences with the same CDR3. The V gene is TRBV18, the J gene TRBJ2-3; TRBD2 is a possible D gene (6 bases). Germline V lookup: CDR1 KGHSH, CDR2 LQKENI. V was trimmed by 3 bases and J by 5 bases, leaving 15 bases between them. The CDR3 is made up of 15 amino acids. CDR3 sequence: CASSPGTGGKDTQYF. The CDR3 DNA reads TGTGCCAGCTCACCGGGGACGGGCGGGAAAGATACGCAGTATTTT. The full variable domain, with the rest looked up from reference TRBV18 and TRBJ2-3, is NAGVMQNPRHLVRRRGQEARLRCSPMKGHSHVYWYRQLPEEGLKFMVYLQKENIIDESGMPKERFSAEFPKEGPSILRIQQVVRGDSAAYFCASSPGTGGKDTQYFGPGTRLTVL.

J is TRBJ2-1 and V is TRBV6-4; no reliable D call. CDR1 is MRHNA and CDR2 is SNTAGT in the germline V gene. V was shortened by 2 bases and J by 4 bases, with 12 bases between the two germline ends. The CDR3 covers 15 residues. For the CDR3, the DNA is TGTGCCAGCAGTGACGTGGCAGGTCAATACAATGAGCAGTTCTTC. Its translation is CASSDVAGQYNEQFF.

There are a few counts of this clone. The V call is TRBV20-1, the J call TRBJ1-1; maybe TRBD1 (5 bases). V was clipped by 3 bases and J by 1 base, with 12 bases between them. This CDR3 spans 14 amino acids. The germline gives CDR1 DFQATT, CDR2 SNEGSKA (reference sequence). CDR3 bases: TGCAGTGCTAGCGCCCCCCAGGGGAACACTGAAGCTTTCTTT. It specifies CSASAPQGNTEAFF.

This clone was observed at least ten times. The chain has TRBV5-5 and TRBJ2-3; 8 nucleotides align to TRBD1. Per germline, CDR1 SGHKS and CDR2 YYEKEE (reference sequence). This CDR3 comprises 16 residues. Trimming removed 0 bases from V and 5 bases from J; junction bases left unmatched: 8. The DNA of the CDR3 is TGTGCCAGCAGCTTGGGGGGACTCAGGGGGCAAGATACGCAGTATTTT. Translation gives CASSLGGLRGQDTQYF.

This clone appeared many times. V usage is TRBV18 and J usage is TRBJ1-6; 8 positions agree with TRBD1. Germline V gives CDR1 KGHSH, CDR2 LQKENI. There are 15 residues in the CDR3. With 3 bases clipped from V and 7 bases from J, the junction kept 5 bases outside the gene matches. CDR3: CASSPAAGGNSPLHF. CDR3 DNA sequence: TGTGCCAGCTCACCCGCGGCAGGGGGCAATTCACCCCTCCACTTT.

The genes are TRBV20-1 and TRBJ2-7; D is unresolved. CDR1 is DFQATT and CDR2 is SNEGSKA in the germline V gene (reference sequence). CDR3 length equals 11 residues. With 3 bases removed from V and 2 bases from J, the gap between germline ends came to 5 bases. The CDR3 protein is CSASQAYEQYF. The CDR3 DNA follows: TGCAGTGCTAGTCAGGCCTACGAGCAGTACTTC.

This chain joins TRBV18 and TRBJ2-7; D assignment may be TRBD1 or TRBD2 (5 bases each). The CDR3 runs 16 residues. Trimming took 1 base from V and 0 from J, leaving 13 bases between them. The germline V gene has CDR1 KGHSH and CDR2 LQKENI. The CDR3 DNA sequence: TGTGCCAGCTCACCACAGGCGGCAGGGAGCTCCTACGAGCAGTACTTC. This codes for CASSPQAAGSSYEQYF. Full variable domain (missing parts from reference TRBV18 and TRBJ2-7): NAGVMQNPRHLVRRRGQEARLRCSPMKGHSHVYWYRQLPEEGLKFMVYLQKENIIDESGMPKERFSAEFPKEGPSILRIQQVVRGDSAAYFCASSPQAAGSSYEQYFGPGTRLTVT.

The V and J genes are TRBV5-1 and TRBJ2-3; 8 bases line up with TRBD2. Per germline, CDR1 SGHRS and CDR2 YFSETQ. The CDR3 length is 13 residues. CDR3 in amino acids: CASGEAGGYTQYF. The CDR3 DNA reads as TGCGCTAGCGGTGAGGCGGGAGGATATACGCAGTATTTT.

This clone was seen repeatedly, ten times or more. This may stem from a read error, because a much larger clone lies one nucleotide away. CDR3 coding DNA: TGTGCCAGCAGCCCCGGGACGGCGCTTCAAGAGACCCAGTACTTC. Amino acid sequence: CASSPGTALQETQYF. V and J are TRBV6-2 or TRBV6-3 and TRBJ2-5; either TRBD1 or TRBD2 may fit D (5 bases each). CDR1 is MNHEY and CDR2 is SVGEGT in the germline V gene. The CDR3 totals 15 residues. V shed 6 bases and J shed 2 bases, with 16 bases lying between them.

This clone occurred many times. The V gene is TRBV20-1, the J gene TRBJ2-1; D call uncertain. CDR1 DFQATT and CDR2 SNEGSKA come from the germline V gene (reference sequence). The CDR3 runs 12 residues. V was cut by 0 bases and J by 6 bases, with 6 bases left in between. The CDR3: CSARDNSNEQFF. The CDR3 nucleotides read TGCAGTGCTAGAGATAACTCCAATGAGCAGTTCTTC.